These T cell receptor beta chains were read from a single sample in a study of blood T cell repertoires in COVID-19. Some clones are missing from TCRdb's copy, which holds only in-frame ones; the method was immunoSEQ multiplex PCR. Among hundreds of thousands of clones listed, roughly 89% were seen once. The sequenced sample was peripheral blood. The receptors shown here come from a man aged 18 to 29 with COVID-19, enrolled during active disease. CDR3s include the opening cysteine and the closing phenylalanine or tryptophan. Each record gives: D gene, clone size, V gene, J gene, CDR3 protein, CDR3 DNA. The D gene is left open where the match is weak. Clone size is shown for a subset of rows, as once, few, many or a class of expanded clone.

d_call: NA
clone_size: NA
v_call: TRBV3-1/TRBV3-2
j_call: TRBJ2-5
cdr3_aa: CASSQVISTSSETQYF
cdr3_nt: TGTGCCAGCAGCCAAGTGATATCAACTAGTTCAGAGACCCAGTACTTC

d_call: NA
clone_size: NA
v_call: TRBV9
j_call: TRBJ1-1
cdr3_aa: CASSVSDTNTEAFF
cdr3_nt: TGTGCCAGCAGCGTCTCGGACACGAACACTGAAGCTTTCTTT

d_call: NA
clone_size: once
v_call: TRBV10-1
j_call: TRBJ1-5
cdr3_aa: CASKVVPGDNQPQHF
cdr3_nt: TGCGCCAGCAAAGTGGTTCCAGGGGACAATCAGCCCCAGCATTTT

d_call: TRBD1
clone_size: NA
v_call: TRBV7-9
j_call: TRBJ1-1
cdr3_aa: CASSYIQGARAFF
cdr3_nt: TGTGCCAGCAGTTACATACAGGGGGCGAGGGCTTTCTTT

d_call: NA
clone_size: NA
v_call: TRBV2
j_call: TRBJ2-3
cdr3_aa: CASSFQDTQYF
cdr3_nt: TGTGCCAGCAGTTTCCAAGATACGCAGTATTTT

d_call: NA
clone_size: NA
v_call: TRBV29-1
j_call: TRBJ1-2
cdr3_aa: CSVDRGEGYTF
cdr3_nt: TGCAGCGTTGATAGGGGTGAAGGCTACACCTTC

d_call: NA
clone_size: NA
v_call: TRBV5-6
j_call: TRBJ2-3
cdr3_aa: CASSPEGLGTQYF
cdr3_nt: TGTGCCAGCAGCCCGGAGGGTTTGGGAACGCAGTATTTT

d_call: NA
clone_size: NA
v_call: TRBV5-5
j_call: TRBJ2-7
cdr3_aa: CASSRDLVPSEQYF
cdr3_nt: TGTGCCAGCAGTCGGGATCTAGTCCCATCCGAGCAGTACTTC

d_call: NA
clone_size: NA
v_call: TRBV3-1/TRBV3-2
j_call: TRBJ1-2
cdr3_aa: CASSQVGGFGYTF
cdr3_nt: TGTGCCAGCAGCCAAGTCGGCGGGTTTGGCTACACCTTC

d_call: NA
clone_size: NA
v_call: TRBV15
j_call: TRBJ2-7
cdr3_aa: CATSRETSRAYEQYF
cdr3_nt: TGTGCCACCAGCAGAGAGACTAGTCGGGCCTACGAGCAGTACTTC

d_call: TRBD2
clone_size: NA
v_call: TRBV3-1/TRBV3-2
j_call: TRBJ2-5
cdr3_aa: CASSQDSLAGVGETQYF
cdr3_nt: TGTGCCAGCAGCCAAGATTCTCTAGCGGGGGTTGGGGAGACCCAGTACTTC

d_call: NA
clone_size: NA
v_call: TRBV7-2
j_call: TRBJ1-2
cdr3_aa: CASSPQGNYGYTF
cdr3_nt: TGTGCCAGCAGCCCCCAGGGGAACTATGGCTACACCTTC

d_call: TRBD1
clone_size: NA
v_call: TRBV29-1
j_call: TRBJ1-1
cdr3_aa: CSVTRGLNTEAFF
cdr3_nt: TGCAGCGTTACCAGGGGGTTGAACACTGAAGCTTTCTTT

d_call: TRBD2
clone_size: NA
v_call: TRBV9
j_call: TRBJ2-3
cdr3_aa: CASSVAAGGPGDTQYF
cdr3_nt: TGTGCCAGCAGCGTAGCGGCGGGAGGGCCCGGAGATACGCAGTATTTT

d_call: NA
clone_size: NA
v_call: TRBV11-2
j_call: TRBJ1-2
cdr3_aa: CASSLDRVNYGYTF
cdr3_nt: TGTGCCAGCAGCTTAGATCGGGTTAACTATGGCTACACCTTC

d_call: NA
clone_size: NA
v_call: TRBV5-4
j_call: TRBJ2-3
cdr3_aa: CASSRGNTDTQYF
cdr3_nt: TGTGCCAGCAGTAGGGGAAACACAGATACGCAGTATTTT

d_call: TRBD1
clone_size: NA
v_call: TRBV6-5
j_call: TRBJ2-7
cdr3_aa: CASRTGQGSYEQYF
cdr3_nt: TGTGCCAGCAGGACGGGACAGGGGTCCTACGAGCAGTACTTC

d_call: TRBD2
clone_size: NA
v_call: TRBV6-4
j_call: TRBJ2-1
cdr3_aa: CASSRLAGAFPYNEQFF
cdr3_nt: TGTGCCAGCAGTCGTCTAGCGGGAGCTTTCCCCTACAATGAGCAGTTCTTC

d_call: NA
clone_size: NA
v_call: TRBV5-6
j_call: TRBJ1-2
cdr3_aa: CASSLGISRTGGYTF
cdr3_nt: TGTGCCAGCAGCTTGGGGATCTCGAGAACGGGTGGCTACACCTTC

d_call: TRBD1
clone_size: NA
v_call: TRBV30
j_call: TRBJ2-2
cdr3_aa: CAWGGQGRAGELFF
cdr3_nt: TGTGCCTGGGGGGGACAGGGAAGAGCCGGGGAGCTGTTTTTT

d_call: NA
clone_size: NA
v_call: TRBV11-2
j_call: TRBJ2-7
cdr3_aa: CASSLDPAYEQYF
cdr3_nt: TGTGCCAGCAGCTTAGATCCTGCCTACGAGCAGTACTTC

d_call: TRBD1
clone_size: few
v_call: TRBV7-8
j_call: TRBJ2-5
cdr3_aa: CASSWDSRQETQYF
cdr3_nt: TGTGCCAGCAGCTGGGACAGTCGACAAGAGACCCAGTACTTC

d_call: NA
clone_size: NA
v_call: TRBV2
j_call: TRBJ1-5
cdr3_aa: CASSLRGLGNQPQHF
cdr3_nt: TGTGCCAGCAGCCTCAGGGGCTTAGGCAATCAGCCCCAGCATTTT

d_call: NA
clone_size: NA
v_call: TRBV24-1
j_call: TRBJ1-5
cdr3_aa: CATSDLNRGNQPQHF
cdr3_nt: TGTGCCACCAGTGATTTGAACAGGGGCAATCAGCCCCAGCATTTT

d_call: NA
clone_size: NA
v_call: TRBV28
j_call: TRBJ1-1
cdr3_aa: CASNFQGLNTEAFF
cdr3_nt: TGTGCCAGCAATTTTCAGGGGCTGAACACTGAAGCTTTCTTT

d_call: TRBD2
clone_size: NA
v_call: TRBV19
j_call: TRBJ2-2
cdr3_aa: CASSIGTSGRGFPGELFF
cdr3_nt: TGTGCCAGTAGTATCGGGACTAGCGGGAGGGGATTTCCCGGGGAGCTGTTTTTT